This paragraph reports one TCR beta chain. Data came from immunoSEQ multiplex PCR; TCRdb stores just in-frame clones and leaves some out. The sample lists 65,000 to 90,000 clones; approximately 88% were seen once. V lost 2 bases to trimming and J lost 5 bases, with 6 bases between them. Germline CDR1 and CDR2: SGHNT and YYREEE (reference sequence). The CDR3 totals 12 residues. The sample originates from a study of blood T cell repertoires in COVID-19. Study context: PBMCs, B-cell-depleted T cells, or T cells were the source of the cDNA or gDNA that made up the material.

The receptor's source is a human donor in a cohort sampled during active COVID-19. The source material was peripheral blood. V and J are TRBV5-4 and TRBJ2-3; no clear D gene. CDR3 nucleotides: TGTGCCAGCAGCTTCTCGGGAGATACGCAGTATTTT. This translates into CASSFSGDTQYF. Full variable domain (rest looked up from reference TRBV5-4 and TRBJ2-3): ETGVTQSPTHLIKTRGQQVTLRCSSQSGHNTVSWYQQALGQGPQFIFQYYREEENGRGNFPPRFSGLQFPNYSSELNVNALELDDSALYLCASSFSGDTQYFGPGTRLTVL.